These T cell receptor beta chains were read from a single sample in a study of blood T cell repertoires in COVID-19. Profiled with immunoSEQ multiplex PCR; TCRdb holds only in-frame clones, not every one. Among about 230,000 clones listed, approximately 80% were seen once. Sequenced: peripheral blood. The receptors come from a woman aged 50 to 60 with acute or convalescent COVID-19. CDR3s include the opening cysteine and the closing phenylalanine or tryptophan. Fields, in order: clone size, D gene, V gene, J gene, CDR3 protein, CDR3 DNA. The D gene is left open where the match is weak. Some rows mark clone size as missing; the rest say once, few, many or name a class of expanded clone.

few	NA	TRBV6-2/TRBV6-3	TRBJ1-2	CASSTGLFYTF	TGTGCCAGCAGTACCGGACTGTTCTACACCTTC
NA	TRBD1	TRBV5-8	TRBJ1-1	CASSQGTGVSTEAFF	TGTGCCAGCAGCCAAGGGACAGGGGTTAGCACTGAAGCTTTCTTT
NA	NA	TRBV7-9	TRBJ2-2	CASGRTITGELFF	TGTGCCAGCGGCCGGACAATTACCGGGGAGCTGTTTTTT
NA	NA	TRBV4-1	TRBJ2-7	CASSREGGASYEQYF	TGCGCCAGCAGCCGCGAGGGAGGCGCCTCCTACGAGCAGTACTTC
NA	NA	TRBV7-8	TRBJ1-2	CASSLLASGYGYTF	TGTGCCAGCAGCTTACTGGCAAGCGGGTATGGCTACACCTTC
NA	NA	TRBV5-1	TRBJ1-3	CASSMGWRENTIYF	TGCGCCAGCAGCATGGGTTGGAGGGAAAACACCATATATTTT
NA	NA	TRBV6-6	TRBJ1-3	CASRPEGSGNTIYF	TGTGCCAGCAGACCCGAGGGCTCTGGAAACACCATATATTTT
NA	TRBD1	TRBV6-5	TRBJ1-1	CASRRQGARTEAFF	TGTGCCAGCAGGCGACAGGGGGCCCGGACTGAAGCTTTCTTT
NA	NA	TRBV5-1	TRBJ2-1	CASSLDRGSYNEQFF	TGCGCCAGCAGCTTGGATAGGGGTTCCTACAATGAGCAGTTCTTC
NA	TRBD1	TRBV20-1	TRBJ2-1	CSGDRGNEQFF	TGCAGTGGGGACAGGGGGAATGAGCAGTTCTTC
NA	TRBD1	TRBV28	TRBJ2-7	CASSLGGQGAGEQYF	TGTGCCAGCAGTTTAGGGGGACAGGGGGCTGGCGAGCAGTACTTC
NA	NA	TRBV12-3/TRBV12-4	TRBJ2-3	CASSFATGSKQYF	TGTGCCAGCAGTTTTGCCACAGGGAGCAAGCAGTATTTT
once	NA	TRBV5-5	TRBJ1-6	CASSSQQGNNSPLHF	TGTGCCAGCAGCTCGCAACAGGGCAATAATTCACCCCTCCACTTT
once	NA	TRBV6-6	TRBJ1-1	CASSYSPEITEAFF	TGTGCCAGCAGTTACTCGCCAGAAATCACTGAAGCTTTCTTT
few	NA	TRBV2	TRBJ1-1	CASRYGGGDTEAFF	TGTGCCAGCAGATACGGAGGAGGAGACACTGAAGCTTTCTTT
NA	NA	TRBV5-8	TRBJ2-1	CASSLSGYNEQFF	TGTGCCAGCAGCTTGTCCGGGTACAATGAGCAGTTCTTC
once	TRBD1	TRBV7-9	TRBJ2-5	CASSSGQGARETQYF	TGTGCCAGCAGCTCGGGACAGGGGGCGCGTGAGACCCAGTACTTC
NA	TRBD2	TRBV19	TRBJ2-3	CASSMGTSGRAVPDTQYF	TGTGCCAGTAGTATGGGGACTAGCGGGAGGGCCGTTCCAGATACGCAGTATTTT
NA	NA	TRBV5-1	TRBJ2-7	CASSLEPGVREQYF	TGCGCCAGCAGCTTGGAACCAGGGGTCCGCGAGCAGTACTTC
NA	NA	TRBV5-5	TRBJ2-5	CASSSSETQYF	TGTGCCAGCAGCTCGTCCGAGACCCAGTACTTC
once	NA	TRBV3-1/TRBV3-2	TRBJ2-5	CASSQDREGRSTETQYF	TGTGCCAGCAGCCAAGATCGTGAGGGGAGGAGTACAGAGACCCAGTACTTC
NA	NA	TRBV6-5	TRBJ1-2	CASSLDRQVNYGYTF	TGTGCCAGCAGTCTGGATCGACAGGTTAACTATGGCTACACCTTC
NA	NA	TRBV28	TRBJ2-3	CASPPIAGAGTDTQYF	TGTGCCAGTCCTCCCATTGCGGGGGCTGGCACAGATACGCAGTATTTT